Listed here are 24 T cell receptor beta chains from one sample, sequenced in a study of response to subunit inactivated influenza vaccine. MiXCR, applied by TCRdb to the RT-PCR reads, yields one record per CDR3 protein. The data show over 300,000 distinct CDR3 sequences, with 20% to 25% seen just once and roughly 10% held by the top ten. The sequences come from PBMCs from blood, collected about 20 months after vaccination. Receptors originate from a man between 50 and 69 years old who received an inactivated influenza vaccine.

V gene TRBV21-1 combines with J gene TRBJ2-4; the D call TRBD2 from the table was never checked on the DNA. TRBV21-1 is annotated as a pseudogene. CDR3 length: 16 residues. The CDR3 DNA sequence: TGTGCCAGCACCCTAAGATCTAGCGACTCCAAAAACATTCAGTACTTC. Translation: CASTLRSSDSKNIQYF.

The chain joins TRBV4-2 to TRBJ2-7, with 8 bases fitting TRBD2. Germline trimming cut 6 bases from V and 6 bases from J; bases unmatched to any gene: 16. The V gene's germline CDR1 is LGHNA and CDR2 YNFKEQ. CDR3 size: 16 residues. The CDR3 spells CASSQTIFGAGGEQYF. The CDR3 DNA is TGTGCCAGCAGTCAAACCATATTCGGCGCGGGAGGCGAGCAGTACTTC.

This clonotype was seen a handful of times. The V and J genes are TRBV12-3 or TRBV12-4 and TRBJ2-5, with 8 bases lining up with TRBD1. The V gene end was trimmed by 5 bases and the J gene end by 1 base; junction bases not matched to a gene: 3. The length of the CDR3 is 14 residues. The CDR3 protein is CASSPGGFQETQYF. CDR3 nucleotides: TGTGCCAGCAGTCCAGGGGGCTTCCAAGAGACCCAGTACTTC.

The chain recombines TRBV7-9 with TRBJ1-2; D possibly corresponds to TRBD1 (5 bases). Germline CDR1 SEHNR, CDR2 FQNEAQ (reference sequence). Trimming left V 3 bases short and J 5 bases short, with 16 bases between. This CDR3 has 15 amino acids. The CDR3 DNA sequence: TGTGCCAGCAGCTTGGCCGGGACGGAGTTTTATGGCTACACCTTC. It yields the protein CASSLAGTEFYGYTF.

This clonotype was counted at least ten times. The chain couples TRBV20-1 to TRBJ2-7; 8 bases are shared with TRBD2. The CDR3 runs to 17 residues. Germline CDR1 is DFQATT and CDR2 is SNEGSKA (reference sequence). After removal of 0 bases from V and 4 bases from J, the junction contained 14 bases not matched to a gene. DNA for the CDR3: TGCAGTGCTAGAGATCCAGGACTAGCTTATTCTCTTTACGAGCAGTACTTC. Translation: CSARDPGLAYSLYEQYF.

The rearrangement joins TRBV6-2 or TRBV6-3 to TRBJ2-1; 16 bases line up with TRBD2. Germline V lookup: CDR1 MNHEY, CDR2 SVGEGT. CDR3 size: 18 residues. V lost 6 bases and J lost 9; bases outside the gene matches: 14. The CDR3 sequence is CASSPGTSGRASSFEQFF. DNA of the CDR3: TGTGCCAGCAGCCCCGGGACTAGCGGGAGGGCGTCATCATTTGAGCAGTTCTTC.

J is TRBJ2-2 and V is TRBV20-1, with 9 bases identical to TRBD2. Germline V gene data show CDR1 as DFQATT and CDR2 as SNEGSKA (reference sequence). The V segment lost 6 bases and the J segment 7 bases; nucleotides outside the gene matches: 6. The CDR3 runs 13 residues. As DNA, the CDR3 is TGCAGTGCAGGAAGCGGGAGGCACGGGGAGCTGTTTTTT. Its protein product is CSAGSGRHGELFF.

The V gene is TRBV3-1, the J gene TRBJ1-1; D may be TRBD1 (5 bases). The CDR3 totals 13 residues. Per germline, CDR1 LGHDT and CDR2 YNNKEL (reference sequence). The ends were cut back, 3 bases at V and 10 bases at J, with 15 bases in the middle. CDR3: CASSHMSTGVAFF. CDR3 DNA: TGTGCCAGCAGCCATATGTCGACGGGGGTAGCTTTCTTT.

V is TRBV7-9 and J is TRBJ1-2; 7 positions match TRBD1. The CDR3 covers 17 residues. Trimming at V came to 1 base and at J to 0 bases, leaving 8 bases not matched to a gene. Germline CDR1 is SEHNR and CDR2 is FQNEAQ (reference sequence). This chain's CDR3 is CASSLVPQGVSNYGYTF. The DNA of the CDR3 is TGTGCCAGCAGCTTAGTACCGCAGGGGGTCTCTAACTATGGCTACACCTTC.

The chain links TRBV10-2 to TRBJ2-7; perhaps TRBD1 as D (6 bases). The V end lost 2 bases, the J end lost 3 bases, and 11 bases lay between the germline ends. Germline V CDR1 and CDR2: WSHSY, SAAADI. CDR3 size: 14 residues. CDR3 nucleotides: TGCGCCAGCAGTGAGGCAGGACAGTTCTACGAGCAGTACTTC. Translation gives CASSEAGQFYEQYF.

There are a few counts of this clonotype. This chain links TRBV28 with TRBJ2-7; tentatively, D is TRBD2 (6 bases). Between the trimmed V and J ends, which lost 5 bases and 1 base, there was a span of 9 bases. Germline values: CDR1 MDHEN, CDR2 SYDVKM. This CDR3 contains 13 residues. Here the CDR3 DNA reads TGTGCCAGCAGTGGGACTCTTTCCTACGAGCAGTACTTC. Protein: CASSGTLSYEQYF.

This clonotype was recorded a few times. The chain joins TRBV20-1 to TRBJ2-1, with 8 bases aligning to TRBD2. V lost 3 bases to trimming and J lost 10 bases; unmatched junction nucleotides: 8. The CDR3 runs to 13 residues. Per germline, CDR1 DFQATT and CDR2 SNEGSKA (reference sequence). The CDR3 spells CSASGGAVSEQFF. The CDR3 bases are TGCAGTGCTAGCGGGGGGGCCGTTAGCGAGCAGTTCTTC.

This clonotype appeared many times. The chain combines TRBV6-5 with TRBJ1-1, with D possibly TRBD1 on 5 matching bases. The CDR3 is 14 residues long. Germline assignment: CDR1 MNHEY and CDR2 SVGAGI. With 6 bases removed from V and 0 bases from J, the gap between germline ends came to 11 bases. The CDR3, as DNA: TGTGCCAGCAGCTACGGGACCGTGAACACTGAAGCTTTCTTT. This sequence encodes CASSYGTVNTEAFF.

J is TRBJ2-3 and V is TRBV6-2 or TRBV6-3; D not resolved. This CDR3 is built from 15 residues. Trimming took 0 bases from V and 2 from J, leaving 9 bases between them. Germline loops: CDR1 MNHEY, CDR2 SVGEGT. For the CDR3, the DNA is TGTGCCAGCAGTTACTCGGCAGGAGACACAGATACGCAGTATTTT. This codes for CASSYSAGDTDTQYF.

V usage is TRBV5-5 and J usage is TRBJ2-1; tentatively, D is TRBD2 (5 bases). Trimming took off 3 bases at V and 2 bases at J, with 9 bases between the two ends. CDR1 SGHKS and CDR2 YYEKEE come from the germline V gene (reference sequence). The CDR3 sequence is 14 residues long. The CDR3 coding sequence is TGTGCCAGCAGCTCCGGGGTGCCCTACAATGAGCAGTTCTTC. As protein: CASSSGVPYNEQFF.

This clonotype has only a few counts. The rearrangement joins TRBV28 to TRBJ1-1; D call uncertain. CDR3 length: 14 residues. V lost 3 bases, J lost 0 bases, and 8 bases lay in between. In germline, CDR1 is MDHEN, CDR2 SYDVKM. The CDR3 nucleotides are TGTGCCAGCAGTTTGAGGGCCCTGAACACTGAAGCTTTCTTT. Encoded protein: CASSLRALNTEAFF.

This clonotype was picked up a small number of times. J is TRBJ1-1 and V is TRBV27; D is ambiguous. V dropped 3 bases and J dropped 3 bases, with 14 bases sitting between them. Germline V gene data show CDR1 as MNHEY and CDR2 as SMNVEV (reference sequence). This CDR3 is built from 15 residues. This CDR3 is CASSLSVGGHTEAFF. The CDR3, as DNA: TGTGCCAGCAGTTTGTCGGTAGGCGGGCACACTGAAGCTTTCTTT.

V gene TRBV3-1 combines with J gene TRBJ1-2; D gene uncertain. Germline CDR1 and CDR2: LGHDT and YNNKEL (reference sequence). The CDR3 is 14 amino acids. Trimming cost V 0 bases and J 8 bases, with 13 bases left between them. CDR3 coding DNA: TGTGCCAGCAGCCAAGAAGGGCGGCCTTGGGGCTACACCTTC. Translation: CASSQEGRPWGYTF.

The V and J genes are TRBV10-3 and TRBJ2-7, with D maybe TRBD2 (6 bases). V was pared by 10 bases and J by 3 bases, with 16 bases between. The CDR3 consists of 13 residues. Germline V gene lookup returns CDR1 ENHRY and CDR2 SYGVKD. Here the CDR3 reads CATNRDSNYEQYF. The CDR3 DNA sequence: TGTGCCACCAACCGGGACTCGAACTACGAGCAGTACTTC.

The sample holds a few counts of this clonotype. The chain carries TRBV6-1 and TRBJ1-3; TRBD1 matches at 10 bases. CDR1 is MNHNS and CDR2 is SASEGT in the germline V gene. The CDR3 contains 15 residues. V dropped 6 bases and J dropped 4; count of bases not matched to a gene: 6. CDR3 DNA: TGTGCCAGCAGCGGACAGGGGGTATCCGGAAACACCATATATTTT. Translation: CASSGQGVSGNTIYF.

This clonotype was detected many times. The chain has TRBV5-1 and TRBJ1-1; 8 nucleotides agree with TRBD1. The trim removed 3 bases at V and 5 bases at J, leaving 15 bases unmatched. The CDR3 totals 17 residues. Germline lookup yields CDR1 SGHRS and CDR2 YFSETQ. The CDR3 here is CASSSGTGRLRATEAFF. CDR3 nucleotides: TGCGCCAGCAGCTCGGGGACAGGCCGACTGCGGGCAACTGAAGCTTTCTTT.

The J gene is TRBJ2-1, the V gene TRBV7-2; 8 bases line up with TRBD2. With V trimmed by 1 base and J by 5 bases, 7 bases remained unmatched. The CDR3 covers 16 residues. CDR1 SGHTA and CDR2 FQGNSA come from the germline V gene. CDR3 region: CASSLVGGRTDNEQFF. DNA for the CDR3: TGTGCCAGCAGCTTAGTTGGCGGGAGGACCGACAATGAGCAGTTCTTC.

In the case of this clonotype: At one of its ends the junction is not consistent with the germline gene, which may arise from a read error. The chain employs TRBV11-1 and TRBJ2-3, with 9 bases identical to TRBD2. Germline V gene sequence: CDR1 SGHAT, CDR2 FQDESV (reference sequence). The CDR3 loop spans 14 amino acids. The CDR3 sequence: CASSIAGVTDTQYF. The CDR3 DNA is TGTGCCAGCAGCATAGCGGGGGTAACAGATACGCAGTATTTT.

This clonotype was observed a handful of times. The chain joins TRBV27 to TRBJ1-2; D is unresolved. There are 15 residues in the CDR3. The V end was cut by 8 bases, the J end by 5 bases, with 21 bases between. Germline values: CDR1 MNHEY, CDR2 SMNVEV (reference sequence). Here the CDR3 reads CASGSRTVYNYGYTF. In nucleotides, the CDR3 is TGTGCCAGCGGGTCTAGGACGGTATATAATTATGGCTACACCTTC.